The clone carrying this T cell receptor (beta chain) was counted only a few times. No antigen is known for it. CDR3 length: 13 amino acids. V was pared by 3 bases and J by 5 bases, with 10 bases between. Study conclusions and caveats: In terms of TCR gene usage, tumor memory CD4+ T cells clustered together with blood and lymph node memory CD4+ cells, as well as with lymph node naive CD4+ cells.

Semi-nested PCR with Nested Universal Primer A followed constant-region reverse priming of full-length variable regions. TCRdb re-analysed the 5' RACE reads in MiXCR, keeping a single row per CDR3 protein. In the table there are roughly 40,000 distinct CDR3 sequences, less than 30% of which are singletons. What was sequenced was memory CD4+ T cells sorted from a lymph node. Subset denoted: memory CD4+ T cells, CD4+CD45RO+CD25-. The sequence derives from a female donor with breast cancer. The gene calls are TRBV12-3 or TRBV12-4 and TRBJ1-1; TRBD1 is a possible D gene (5 bases). CDR3 sequence reads: CASSFGGGTEAFF. The CDR3 DNA is TGTGCCAGCAGTTTTGGGGGAGGGACTGAAGCTTTCTTT.